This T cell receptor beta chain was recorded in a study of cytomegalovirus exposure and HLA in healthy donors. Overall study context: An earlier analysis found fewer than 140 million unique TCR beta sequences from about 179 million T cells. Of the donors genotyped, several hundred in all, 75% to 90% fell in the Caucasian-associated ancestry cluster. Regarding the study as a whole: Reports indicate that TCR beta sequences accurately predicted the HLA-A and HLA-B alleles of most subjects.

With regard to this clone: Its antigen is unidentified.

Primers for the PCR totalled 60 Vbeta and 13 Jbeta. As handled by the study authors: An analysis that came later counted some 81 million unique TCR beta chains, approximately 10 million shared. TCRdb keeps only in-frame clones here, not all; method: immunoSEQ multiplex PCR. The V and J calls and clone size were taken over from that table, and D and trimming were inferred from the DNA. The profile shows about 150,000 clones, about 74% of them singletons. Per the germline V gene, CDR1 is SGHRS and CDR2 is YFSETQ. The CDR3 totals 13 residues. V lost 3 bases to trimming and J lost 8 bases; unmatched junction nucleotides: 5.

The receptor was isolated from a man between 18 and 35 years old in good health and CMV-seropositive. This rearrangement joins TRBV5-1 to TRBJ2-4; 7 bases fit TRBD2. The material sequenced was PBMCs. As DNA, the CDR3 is TGCGCCAGCAGCTCCGCCCTAGCGGACATTCAGTACTTC. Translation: CASSSALADIQYF.